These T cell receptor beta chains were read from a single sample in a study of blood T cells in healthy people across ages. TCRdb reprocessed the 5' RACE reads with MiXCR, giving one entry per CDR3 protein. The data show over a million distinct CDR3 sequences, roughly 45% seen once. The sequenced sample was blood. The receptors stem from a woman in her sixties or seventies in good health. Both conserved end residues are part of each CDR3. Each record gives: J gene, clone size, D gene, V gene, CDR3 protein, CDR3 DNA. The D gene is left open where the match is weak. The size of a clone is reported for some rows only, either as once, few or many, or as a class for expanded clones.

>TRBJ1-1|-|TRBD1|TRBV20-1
CSASKGQGEAFF
TGCAGTGCCTCAAAAGGACAGGGAGAAGCTTTCTTT
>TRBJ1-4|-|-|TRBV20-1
CSARGGTNGEKLFF
TGCAGTGCTAGAGGTGGGACGAACGGGGAAAAACTGTTTTTT
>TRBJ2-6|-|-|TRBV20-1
CSARDLSGANVLTF
TGCAGTGCTAGAGATCTCTCTGGGGCCAACGTCCTGACTTTC
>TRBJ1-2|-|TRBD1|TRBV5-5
CASSLTYQWTGGDGYTF
TGTGCCAGCAGCTTGACCTACCAATGGACAGGAGGAGATGGCTACACCTTC
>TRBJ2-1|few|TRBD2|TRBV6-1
CASSEPTSGRADEQFF
TGTGCCAGCAGTGAACCTACTAGCGGGAGGGCGGATGAGCAGTTCTTC
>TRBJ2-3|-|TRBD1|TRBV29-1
CSVASGDRVTDTQYF
TGCAGCGTTGCCTCAGGGGACAGGGTGACAGATACGCAGTATTTT
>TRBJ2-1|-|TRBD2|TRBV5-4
CASSPPGVAGVGNEQFF
TGTGCCAGCAGCCCCCCGGGGGTAGCGGGAGTGGGGAATGAGCAGTTCTTC
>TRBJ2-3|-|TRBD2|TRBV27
CASTRWSGRTDTQYF
TGTGCCAGCACCCGGTGGAGCGGGAGGACAGATACGCAGTATTTT
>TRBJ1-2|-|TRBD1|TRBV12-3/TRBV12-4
CASSGTGGYGYTF
TGTGCCAGCAGCGGGACAGGGGGATATGGCTACACCTTC
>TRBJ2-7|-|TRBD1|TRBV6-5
CASRNRDRDHEQYF
TGTGCCAGCAGAAACCGGGACAGGGACCACGAGCAGTACTTC
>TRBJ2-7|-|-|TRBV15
CATSTFTAMNEQYF
TGTGCCACCAGCACTTTCACGGCTATGAATGAGCAGTACTTC
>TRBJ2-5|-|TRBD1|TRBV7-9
CAGSGTGTGLPETQYF
TGTGCCGGCAGCGGGACCGGGACAGGGCTCCCAGAGACCCAGTACTTC
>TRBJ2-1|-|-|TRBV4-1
CASSQGIVGEHNEQFF
TGCGCCAGCAGCCAAGGGATCGTAGGGGAACACAATGAGCAGTTCTTC
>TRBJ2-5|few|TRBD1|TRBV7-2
CASSDRQGWEETQYF
TGTGCCAGCAGCGACCGACAGGGTTGGGAAGAGACCCAGTACTTC
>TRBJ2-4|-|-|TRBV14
CASSQGPGLAKNIQYF
TGTGCCAGCAGCCAAGGCCCAGGGCTAGCCAAAAACATTCAGTACTTC
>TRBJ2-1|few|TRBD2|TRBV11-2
CASSALAGPSYNEQFF
TGTGCCAGCAGCGCCCTAGCGGGACCTTCCTACAATGAGCAGTTCTTC
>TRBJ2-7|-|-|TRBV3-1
CASSPWGSPYEQYF
TGTGCCAGCAGCCCCTGGGGGTCCCCCTACGAGCAGTACTTC
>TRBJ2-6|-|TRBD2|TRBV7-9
CASSLGPPTSGGTSGANVLTF
TGTGCCAGCAGCTTAGGCCCCCCGACTAGCGGGGGAACCTCTGGGGCCAACGTCCTGACTTTC
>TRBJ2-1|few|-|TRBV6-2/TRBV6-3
CASTDGSEQFF
TGTGCCAGCACCGACGGGAGTGAGCAGTTCTTC
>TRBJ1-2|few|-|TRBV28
CASSSPRRAFYGYTF
TGTGCCAGCAGTTCCCCCCGACGGGCTTTCTATGGCTACACCTTC
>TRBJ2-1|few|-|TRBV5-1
CASSSESRTGEQFF
TGCGCCAGCAGCTCTGAGTCCCGGACGGGTGAGCAGTTCTTC
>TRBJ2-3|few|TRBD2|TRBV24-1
CATSDRLAGDTDTQYF
TGTGCCACCAGTGATAGACTAGCGGGGGACACAGATACGCAGTATTTT
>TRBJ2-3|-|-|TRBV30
CARTQGPDTQYF
TGTGCCCGGACTCAGGGCCCAGATACGCAGTATTTT
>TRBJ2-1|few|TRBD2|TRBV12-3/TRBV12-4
CASSLARLAGRSYNEQFF
TGTGCCAGCAGTTTAGCGCGCCTAGCGGGAAGATCCTACAATGAGCAGTTCTTC
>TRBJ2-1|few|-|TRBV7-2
CASSHGWGEQFF
TGTGCCAGCAGCCACGGTTGGGGAGAGCAGTTCTTC
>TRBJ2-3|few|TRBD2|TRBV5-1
CASRGTSGTNTQYF
TGCGCCAGCAGGGGCACTAGCGGTACCAATACGCAGTATTTT
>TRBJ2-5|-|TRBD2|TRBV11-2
CASSLALAGAGGETQYF
TGTGCCAGCAGCCTCGCCCTAGCGGGAGCCGGTGGAGAGACCCAGTACTTC
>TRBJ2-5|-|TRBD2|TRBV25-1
CASGSSGNEGMGAYNEQYF
TGTGCCAGCGGGAGTAGCGGGAATGAGGGCATGGGGGCGTACAATGAGCAGTACTTC
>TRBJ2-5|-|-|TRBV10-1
CASSDQGPGGAQYF
TGCGCCAGCAGTGACCAGGGACCCGGTGGGGCCCAGTACTTC
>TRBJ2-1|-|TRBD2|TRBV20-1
CGAERETSYNEQFF
TGCGGTGCCGAGCGGGAGACTTCCTACAATGAGCAGTTCTTC
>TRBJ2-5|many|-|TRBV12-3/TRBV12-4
CASSLTETQYF
TGTGCCAGCAGCTTAACGGAGACCCAGTACTTC
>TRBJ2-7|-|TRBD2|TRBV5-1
CASSVTSGPSYEQYF
TGCGCCAGCAGCGTTACTAGCGGGCCTTCCTACGAGCAGTACTTC
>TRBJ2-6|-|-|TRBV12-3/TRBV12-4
CASSPGLRSGANVLTF
TGTGCCAGCAGTCCTGGACTCCGCTCTGGGGCCAACGTCCTGACTTTC
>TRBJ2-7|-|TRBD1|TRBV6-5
CASIGTGSSYEQYF
TGTGCCAGCATCGGGACAGGGAGCTCCTACGAGCAGTACTTC
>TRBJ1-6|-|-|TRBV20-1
CSARETVHWALHF
TGCAGTGCTAGAGAGACAGTGCATTGGGCCCTCCACTTT
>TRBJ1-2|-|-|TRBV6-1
CASRDAGTGGGYTF
TGTGCCAGCAGGGACGCCGGGACCGGAGGCGGCTACACCTTC
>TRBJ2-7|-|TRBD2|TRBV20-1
CSARETLGLADLYEQYF
TGCAGTGCTAGAGAAACCTTGGGACTAGCGGACCTCTACGAGCAGTACTTC
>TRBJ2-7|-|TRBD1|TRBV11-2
CASSLLPGQGPNEQYF
TGTGCCAGCAGCTTACTCCCGGGACAGGGCCCGAACGAGCAGTACTTC
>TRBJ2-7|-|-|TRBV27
CASSFRSETQQYF
TGTGCCAGCAGTTTCAGATCAGAAACACAGCAGTACTTC